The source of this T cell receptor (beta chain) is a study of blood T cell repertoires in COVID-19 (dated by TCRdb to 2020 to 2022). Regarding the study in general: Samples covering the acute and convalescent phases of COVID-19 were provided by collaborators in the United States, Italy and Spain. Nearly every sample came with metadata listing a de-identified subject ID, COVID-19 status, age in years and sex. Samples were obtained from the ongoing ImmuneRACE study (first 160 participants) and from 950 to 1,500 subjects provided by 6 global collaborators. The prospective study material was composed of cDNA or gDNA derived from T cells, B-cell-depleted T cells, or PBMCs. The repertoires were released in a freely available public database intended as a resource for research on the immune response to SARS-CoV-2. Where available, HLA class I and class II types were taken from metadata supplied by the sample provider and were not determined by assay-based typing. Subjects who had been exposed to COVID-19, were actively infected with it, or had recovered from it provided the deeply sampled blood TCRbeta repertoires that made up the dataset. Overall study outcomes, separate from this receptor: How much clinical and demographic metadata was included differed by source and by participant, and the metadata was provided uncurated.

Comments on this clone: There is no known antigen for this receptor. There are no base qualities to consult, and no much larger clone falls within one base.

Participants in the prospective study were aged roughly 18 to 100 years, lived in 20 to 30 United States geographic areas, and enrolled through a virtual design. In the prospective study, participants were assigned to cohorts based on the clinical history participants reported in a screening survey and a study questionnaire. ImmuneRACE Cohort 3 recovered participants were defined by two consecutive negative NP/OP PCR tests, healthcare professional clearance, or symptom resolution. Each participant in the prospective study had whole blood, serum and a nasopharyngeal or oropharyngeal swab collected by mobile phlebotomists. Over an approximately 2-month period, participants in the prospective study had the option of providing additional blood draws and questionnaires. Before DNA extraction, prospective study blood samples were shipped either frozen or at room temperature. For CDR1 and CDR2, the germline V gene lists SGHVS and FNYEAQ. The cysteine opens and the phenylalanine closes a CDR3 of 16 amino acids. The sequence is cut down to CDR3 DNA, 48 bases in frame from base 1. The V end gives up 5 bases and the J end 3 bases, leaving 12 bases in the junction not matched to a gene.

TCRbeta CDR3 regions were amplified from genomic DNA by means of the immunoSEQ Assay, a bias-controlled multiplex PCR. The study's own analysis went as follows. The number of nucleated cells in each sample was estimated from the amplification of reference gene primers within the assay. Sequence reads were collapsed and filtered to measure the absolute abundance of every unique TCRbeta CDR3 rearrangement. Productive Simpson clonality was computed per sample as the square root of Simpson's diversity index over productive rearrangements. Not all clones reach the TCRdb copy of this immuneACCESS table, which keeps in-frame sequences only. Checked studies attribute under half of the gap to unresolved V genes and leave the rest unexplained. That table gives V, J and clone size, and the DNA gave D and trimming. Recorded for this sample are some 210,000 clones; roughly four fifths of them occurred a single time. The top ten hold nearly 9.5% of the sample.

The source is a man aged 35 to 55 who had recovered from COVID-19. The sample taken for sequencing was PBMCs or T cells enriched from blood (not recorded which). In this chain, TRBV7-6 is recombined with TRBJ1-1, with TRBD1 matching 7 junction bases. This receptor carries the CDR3 CASSQPTGKQDTEAFF. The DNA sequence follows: TGTGCCAGCAGCCAGCCGACAGGGAAGCAGGACACTGAAGCTTTCTTT.